Below, 9 T cell receptor beta chains from the same sample are listed, as sequenced in a study of blood T cells in healthy people across ages. PCR was performed a second time for about 6 to 12 cycles using a sample-barcoded 5' primer and a J-beta primer mix. TCRdb passed the 5' RACE reads through MiXCR, listing each CDR3 protein once. Among over 1,500,000 distinct CDR3 sequences listed, 35% to 50% were seen once. Sequenced material: blood. The receptors come from a human donor in good health.

This sequence joins TRBV5-1 and TRBJ2-3; a possible D gene is TRBD2 (5 bases). Trimming left V 4 bases short and J 4 bases short, with 16 bases between. This CDR3 is 15 amino acids long. Germline V gives CDR1 SGHRS, CDR2 YFSETQ. The DNA of the CDR3 is TGCGCCAGCAGCCCCAGACGGGGAAATCCAGATACGCAGTATTTT. Its protein product is CASSPRRGNPDTQYF.

The chain has TRBV20-1 and TRBJ1-1, with unresolved D. There are 14 residues in the CDR3. Germline-derived CDR1 and CDR2 are DFQATT and SNEGSKA (reference sequence). Deletions cut 2 bases from V and 9 bases from J, with 19 bases between. Here the CDR3 reads CSARIYLSPGKAFF. CDR3 DNA: TGCAGTGCTAGAATTTACTTATCTCCTGGAAAAGCTTTCTTT.

J is TRBJ2-1 and V is TRBV7-3; 8 nucleotides line up with TRBD2. The CDR3 totals 15 residues. V lost 0 bases, J lost 7 bases, and 5 bases stayed unmatched. Per germline, CDR1 SGHTA and CDR2 FQGTGA. The CDR3 region is CASSLTRTGGNEQFF. CDR3 sequence (DNA): TGTGCCAGCAGCTTAACGAGGACGGGAGGGAATGAGCAGTTCTTC. The full variable domain, with the rest looked up from reference TRBV7-3 and TRBJ2-1, is GAGVSQTPSNKVTEKGKYVELRCDPISGHTALYWYRQSLGQGPEFLIYFQGTGAADDSGLPNDRFFAVRPEGSVSTLKIQRTERGDSAVYLCASSLTRTGGNEQFFGPGTRLTVL.

In its sample, this clonotype was seen a few times. The chain employs TRBV12-3 or TRBV12-4 and TRBJ2-5; 11 bases align to TRBD2. The CDR3 covers 16 residues. J was trimmed by 1 base and V by 5 bases; bases with no gene match: 6. This chain's CDR3 is CASSQLAGAPQETQYF. Written as DNA, the CDR3 is TGTGCCAGCAGTCAACTAGCGGGGGCCCCCCAAGAGACCCAGTACTTC.

This clonotype came up a few times. The chain joins TRBV5-1 to TRBJ2-7; D call uncertain. V lost 0 bases and J lost 7, with 14 bases in between. CDR3 length: 14 residues. Looked up from germline, CDR1 is SGHRS and CDR2 is YFSETQ. CDR3 region: CASSLATAAKEQYF. DNA for the CDR3: TGCGCCAGCAGCTTGGCCACGGCAGCTAAAGAGCAGTACTTC.

This chain joins TRBV6-2 or TRBV6-3 and TRBJ2-1; 8 nucleotides match TRBD2. J gave up 6 bases and V 2 bases, and 9 bases lay outside the gene matches. This CDR3 contains 16 residues. Germline lookup yields CDR1 MNHEY and CDR2 SVGEGT. This chain's CDR3 is CASSYGPGTSANEQFF. Here the CDR3 DNA reads TGTGCCAGCAGTTACGGGCCGGGGACTAGTGCCAATGAGCAGTTCTTC.

This clonotype has a count of ten or more. The V and J genes are TRBV7-3 and TRBJ2-1, with 9 bases matching TRBD2. Looked up from germline, CDR1 is SGHTA and CDR2 is FQGTGA. V gave up 2 bases and J gave up 6 bases; unmatched junction bases: 5. The CDR3 extends over 15 amino acids. The CDR3 region has the DNA TGTGCCAGCAGCTTAGCGGGGGGGCCTTTCAATGAGCAGTTCTTC. It yields the protein CASSLAGGPFNEQFF.

In its sample, this clonotype was seen a few times. A read error may explain this, as a much larger clone is one base away. The chain employs TRBV7-9 and TRBJ2-5, with TRBD2 matching over 9 bases. Germline V CDR1 and CDR2: SEHNR, FQNEAQ (reference sequence). There are 15 residues in the CDR3. V trimming: 4 bases; J trimming: 11 bases; junction bases outside the gene matches: 14. The CDR3 DNA sequence: TGTGCCAGCAGCTACTACCGACTAGCGGAAAATGAGCAGTACTTC. It encodes CASSYYRLAENEQYF.

This clonotype was seen only a few times. The gene calls are TRBV5-1 and TRBJ1-2; TRBD1 matches 7 bases. The V gene end was trimmed by 4 bases and the J gene end by 6 bases; junction bases not matched to a gene: 18. Germline V gene sequence: CDR1 SGHRS, CDR2 YFSETQ. The CDR3 has 17 residues. CDR3 sequence (DNA): TGCGCCAGCAGCCCCCACGGCGGGACAGCCCTCAGGGATGGCTACACCTTC. Its translation is CASSPHGGTALRDGYTF.